This record covers a single TCR beta chain. This clonotype has only a few counts. Its specific antigen is unknown. No qualities accompany the bases; no much larger clone lies one base away. Libraries were built with PCR. The data were produced on an Illumina HiSeq 2500. To normalize quantification of the TCRbeta repertoire, the TCR libraries were built with molecular barcoding that relied on unique molecular identifiers. The raw public data were reprocessed by TCRdb itself: fastp quality trimming at Q25, MiXCR clonotype calling, in-frame beta chains only. Every entry covers one CDR3 protein and lists the most common genes and DNA from its rows. This sample gives around 600,000 distinct CDR3 sequences in total; roughly 24% of them show up just once. The top ten clones comprise 14% of the sample. This record comes from a study of T-cell reconstitution after alpha-beta-depleted transplantation in children (dated by TCRdb to about 2016). Regarding the study in general: T-cell immune reconstitution after TCRalphabeta/CD19-depleted allogeneic hematopoietic cell transplantation in children was quantitatively tracked in the study by means of TCR repertoire profiling. Overall study results and their limits: The apparently early alphabetaT-cell count recovery about two months after transplant was reportedly dependent on only several hundred rapidly expanded clones derived from non-depleted graft cells. Over the following months the frequencies of hyperexpanded clones went down, and after one year T-cell counts and TCRbeta diversity were mostly credited to newly produced T cells. The high TCRbeta diversity at day 60 in some patients was ascribed to recipient T cells and intrathymic progenitors that had survived conditioning.

The meaning of the sample's treatment or condition label: allogeneic hematopoietic cell transplantation with graft depleted of TCRalphabeta T cells and CD19 B cells. The transplant recipients were children given TCRalphabeta/CD19-depleted allogeneic hematopoietic cell grafts. Taken from the germline V gene, the CDR1 and CDR2 loops are MNHEY and SVGAGI. Its CDR3 holds 13 amino acids, cysteine through phenylalanine. The DNA shown is the 39-base CDR3, in frame from base 1. V is clipped by 7 bases and J by 5 bases, and the sequence between their germline boundaries is 14 bases long. Specimen: PBMCs, mostly from graft donor cells, collected 360 days after TCRalphabeta/CD19-depleted stem cell transplant. The chain is made from TRBV6-5 and TRBJ1-1; 6 matching bases give a weak D call of TRBD1. The receptor was isolated from a boy younger than two who had a stem cell transplant for acute myeloid leukemia, so the T cells may come from the graft donor. The bases are TGTGCCAGCACTCCGGGGGCAGGGACTGAAGCTTTCTTT. Its protein product is CASTPGAGTEAFF.